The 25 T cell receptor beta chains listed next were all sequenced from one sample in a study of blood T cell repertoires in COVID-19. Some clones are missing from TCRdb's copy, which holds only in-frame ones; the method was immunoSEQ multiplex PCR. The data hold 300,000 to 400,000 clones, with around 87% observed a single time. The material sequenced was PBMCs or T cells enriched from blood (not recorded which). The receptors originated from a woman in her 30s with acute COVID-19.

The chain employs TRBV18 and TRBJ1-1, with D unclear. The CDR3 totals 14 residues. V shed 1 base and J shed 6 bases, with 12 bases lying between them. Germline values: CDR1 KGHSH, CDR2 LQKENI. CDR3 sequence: CASSPRTGRAEAFF. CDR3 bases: TGTGCCAGCTCACCACGAACCGGGAGGGCTGAAGCTTTCTTT.

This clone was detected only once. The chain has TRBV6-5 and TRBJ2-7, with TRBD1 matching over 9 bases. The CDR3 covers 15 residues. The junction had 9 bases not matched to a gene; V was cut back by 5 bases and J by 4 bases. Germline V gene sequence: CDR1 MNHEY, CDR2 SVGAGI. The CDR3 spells CASSLGQGAHYEQYF. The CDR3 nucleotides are TGTGCCAGCAGTCTGGGACAGGGTGCACATTACGAGCAGTACTTC.

CDR3 loop: CASSLIPTGSGNTIYF. The CDR3 DNA follows: TGCGCCAGCAGCTTGATCCCCACGGGCTCTGGAAACACCATATATTTT. The chain is built from TRBV5-1 and TRBJ1-3; D remains ambiguous. Germline CDR1 is SGHRS and CDR2 is YFSETQ. V was pared by 1 base and J by 0 bases, with 11 bases between. This CDR3 contains 16 residues.

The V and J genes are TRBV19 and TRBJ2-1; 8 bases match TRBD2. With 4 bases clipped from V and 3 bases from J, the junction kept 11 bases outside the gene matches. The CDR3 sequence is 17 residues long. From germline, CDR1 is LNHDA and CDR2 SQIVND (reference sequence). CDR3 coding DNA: TGTGCCAGTAGTACCCCGGCCGCGGGGGGCTTCTACAATGAGCAGTTCTTC. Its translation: CASSTPAAGGFYNEQFF.

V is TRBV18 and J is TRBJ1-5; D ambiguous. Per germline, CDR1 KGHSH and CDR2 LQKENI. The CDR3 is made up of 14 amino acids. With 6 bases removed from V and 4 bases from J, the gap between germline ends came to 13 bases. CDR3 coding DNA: TGTGCCAGCTCGTTCGCGACGGGGAATCAGCCCCAGCATTTT. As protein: CASSFATGNQPQHF.

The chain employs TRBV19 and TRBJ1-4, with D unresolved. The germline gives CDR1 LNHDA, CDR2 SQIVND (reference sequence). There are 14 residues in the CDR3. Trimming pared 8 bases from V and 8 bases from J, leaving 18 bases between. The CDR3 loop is CASRRTNAGEKLFF. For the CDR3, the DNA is TGTGCCAGTCGCAGGACCAACGCGGGGGAAAAACTGTTTTTT. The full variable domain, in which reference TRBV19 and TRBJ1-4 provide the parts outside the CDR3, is DGGITQSPKYLFRKEGQNVTLSCEQNLNHDAMYWYRQDPGQGLRLIYYSQIVNDFQKGDIAEGYSVSREKKESFPLTVTSAQKNPTAFYLCASRRTNAGEKLFFGSGTQLSVL.

The CDR3 DNA sequence: TGTGCCAGCAGATGGACAGGGGAGCCGACACCCCTCCACTTT. Encoded protein: CASRWTGEPTPLHF. This chain links TRBV2 with TRBJ1-6; the match to TRBD1 covers 9 bases. Germline CDR1 and CDR2: SNHLY and FYNNEI. This CDR3 region has 14 residues. V lost 6 bases to trimming and J lost 11 bases; unmatched junction nucleotides: 8.

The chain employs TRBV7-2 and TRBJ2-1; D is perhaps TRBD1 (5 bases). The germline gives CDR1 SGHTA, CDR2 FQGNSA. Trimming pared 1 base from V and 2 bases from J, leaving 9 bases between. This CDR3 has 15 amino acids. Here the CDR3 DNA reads TGTGCCAGCAGCTTAGGGCAGGGTCCCTACAATGAGCAGTTCTTC. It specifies CASSLGQGPYNEQFF.

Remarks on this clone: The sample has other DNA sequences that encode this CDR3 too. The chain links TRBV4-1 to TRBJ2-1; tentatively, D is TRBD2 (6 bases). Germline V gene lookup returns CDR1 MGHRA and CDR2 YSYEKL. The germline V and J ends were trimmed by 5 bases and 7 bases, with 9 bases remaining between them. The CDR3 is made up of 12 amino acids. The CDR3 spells CASSYRGNEQFF. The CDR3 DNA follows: TGCGCCAGCAGCTATCGGGGGAATGAGCAGTTCTTC.

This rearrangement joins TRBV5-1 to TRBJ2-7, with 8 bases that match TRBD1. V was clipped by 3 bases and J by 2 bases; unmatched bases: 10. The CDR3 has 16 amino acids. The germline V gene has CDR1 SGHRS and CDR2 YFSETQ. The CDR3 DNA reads TGCGCCAGCAGCTCTGCCGGGACAGGAACTACCTACGAGCAGTACTTC. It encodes CASSSAGTGTTYEQYF.

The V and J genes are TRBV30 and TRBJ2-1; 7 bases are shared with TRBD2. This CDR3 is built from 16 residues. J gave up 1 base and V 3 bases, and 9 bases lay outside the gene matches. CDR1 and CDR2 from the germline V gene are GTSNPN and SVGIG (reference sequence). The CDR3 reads CAWRGLGGGSYNEQFF. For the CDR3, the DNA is TGTGCCTGGAGGGGGCTGGGGGGGGGATCCTACAATGAGCAGTTCTTC.

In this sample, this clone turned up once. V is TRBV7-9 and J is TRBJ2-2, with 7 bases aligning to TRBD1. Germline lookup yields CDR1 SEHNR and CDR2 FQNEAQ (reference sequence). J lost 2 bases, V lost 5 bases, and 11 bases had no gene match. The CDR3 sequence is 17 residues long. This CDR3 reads CASSRLRGQGNTGELFF. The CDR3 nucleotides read TGTGCCAGCAGCCGCCTAAGGGGGCAGGGTAACACCGGGGAGCTGTTTTTT.

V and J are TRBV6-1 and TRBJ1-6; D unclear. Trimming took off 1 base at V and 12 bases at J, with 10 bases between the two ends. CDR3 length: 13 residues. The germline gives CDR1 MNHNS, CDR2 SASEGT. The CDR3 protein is CASSEGTGIPLHF. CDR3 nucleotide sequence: TGTGCCAGCAGTGAAGGGACGGGGATACCCCTCCACTTT.

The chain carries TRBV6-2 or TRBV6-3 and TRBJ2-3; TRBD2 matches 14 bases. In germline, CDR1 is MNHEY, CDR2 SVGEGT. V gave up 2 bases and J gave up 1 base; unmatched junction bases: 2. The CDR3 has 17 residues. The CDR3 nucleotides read TGTGCCAGCAGTTACGGGGGACTAGCGGGGGGCACAGATACGCAGTATTTT. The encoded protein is CASSYGGLAGGTDTQYF.

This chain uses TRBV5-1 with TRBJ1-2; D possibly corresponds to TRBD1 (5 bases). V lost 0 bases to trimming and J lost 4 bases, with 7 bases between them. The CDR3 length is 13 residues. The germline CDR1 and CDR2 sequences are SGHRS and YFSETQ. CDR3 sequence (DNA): TGCGCCAGCAGCTTGGACGGGGGCTATGGCTACACCTTC. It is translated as CASSLDGGYGYTF.

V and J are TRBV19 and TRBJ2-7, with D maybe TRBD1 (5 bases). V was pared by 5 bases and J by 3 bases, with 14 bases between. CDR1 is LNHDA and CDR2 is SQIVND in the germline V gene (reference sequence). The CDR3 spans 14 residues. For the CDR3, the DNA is TGTGCCAGTAGTCCCAGACAGTATTTCTACGAGCAGTACTTC. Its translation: CASSPRQYFYEQYF.

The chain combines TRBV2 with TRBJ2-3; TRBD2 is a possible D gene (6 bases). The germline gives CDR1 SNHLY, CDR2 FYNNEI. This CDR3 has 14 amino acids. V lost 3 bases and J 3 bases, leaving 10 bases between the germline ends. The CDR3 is CASSDRRATDTQYF. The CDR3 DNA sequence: TGTGCCAGCAGTGATAGGAGGGCTACAGATACGCAGTATTTT.

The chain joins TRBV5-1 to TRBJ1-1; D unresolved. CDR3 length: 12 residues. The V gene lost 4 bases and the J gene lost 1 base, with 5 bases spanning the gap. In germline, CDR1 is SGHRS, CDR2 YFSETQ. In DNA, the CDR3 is TGCGCCAGCAGCCCCCAGAACACTGAAGCTTTCTTT. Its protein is CASSPQNTEAFF.

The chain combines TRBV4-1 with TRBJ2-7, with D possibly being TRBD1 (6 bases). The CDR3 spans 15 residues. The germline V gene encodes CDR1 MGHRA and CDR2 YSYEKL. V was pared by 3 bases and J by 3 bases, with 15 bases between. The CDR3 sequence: CASSHWTGQNYEQYF. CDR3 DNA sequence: TGCGCCAGCAGCCACTGGACCGGACAGAACTACGAGCAGTACTTC.

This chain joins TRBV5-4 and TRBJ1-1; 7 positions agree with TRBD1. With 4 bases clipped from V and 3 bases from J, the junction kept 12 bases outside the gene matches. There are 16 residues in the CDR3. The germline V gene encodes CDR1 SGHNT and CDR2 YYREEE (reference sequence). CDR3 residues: CASSGGQEVPDTEAFF. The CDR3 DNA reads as TGTGCCAGCAGCGGAGGACAGGAGGTCCCCGACACTGAAGCTTTCTTT.

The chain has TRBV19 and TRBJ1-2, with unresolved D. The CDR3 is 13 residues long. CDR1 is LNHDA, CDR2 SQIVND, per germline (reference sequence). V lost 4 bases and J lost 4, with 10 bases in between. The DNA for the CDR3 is TGTGCCAGTAGTAAGGAGTTCGGCTATGGCTACACCTTC. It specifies CASSKEFGYGYTF.

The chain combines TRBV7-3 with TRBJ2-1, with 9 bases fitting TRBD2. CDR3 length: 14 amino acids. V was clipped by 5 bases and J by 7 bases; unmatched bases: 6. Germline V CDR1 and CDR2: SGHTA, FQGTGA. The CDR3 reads CASSHGTSSNEQFF. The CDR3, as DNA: TGTGCCAGCAGCCATGGGACTAGCAGTAATGAGCAGTTCTTC. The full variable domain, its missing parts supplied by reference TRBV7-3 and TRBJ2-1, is GAGVSQTPSNKVTEKGKYVELRCDPISGHTALYWYRQSLGQGPEFLIYFQGTGAADDSGLPNDRFFAVRPEGSVSTLKIQRTERGDSAVYLCASSHGTSSNEQFFGPGTRLTVL.

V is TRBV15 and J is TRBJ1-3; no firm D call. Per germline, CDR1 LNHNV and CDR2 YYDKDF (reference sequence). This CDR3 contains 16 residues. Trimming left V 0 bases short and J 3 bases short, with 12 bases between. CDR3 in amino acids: CATSRDYYTGGNTIYF. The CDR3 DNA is TGTGCCACCAGCAGAGACTACTACACGGGTGGAAACACCATATATTTT. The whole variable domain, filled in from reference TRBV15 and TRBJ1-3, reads DAMVIQNPRYQVTQFGKPVTLSCSQTLNHNVMYWYQQKSSQAPKLLFHYYDKDFNNEADTPDNFQSRRPNTSFCFLDIRSPGLGDTAMYLCATSRDYYTGGNTIYFGEGSWLTVV.

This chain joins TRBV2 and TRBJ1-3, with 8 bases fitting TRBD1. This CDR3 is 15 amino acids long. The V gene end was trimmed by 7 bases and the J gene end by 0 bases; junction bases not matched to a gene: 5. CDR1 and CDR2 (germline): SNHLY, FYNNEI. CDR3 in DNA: TGTGCCAGCACGCGGGGGACAGGCTCTGGAAACACCATATATTTT. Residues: CASTRGTGSGNTIYF.

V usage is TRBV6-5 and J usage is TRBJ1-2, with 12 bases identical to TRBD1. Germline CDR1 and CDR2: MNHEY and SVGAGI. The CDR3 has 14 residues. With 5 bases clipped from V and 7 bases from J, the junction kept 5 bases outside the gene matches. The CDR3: CASSPGTGGFGYTF. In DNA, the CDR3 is TGTGCCAGCAGTCCCGGGACAGGGGGCTTTGGCTACACCTTC.